The sequence of this T cell receptor (beta chain) was determined in a study of T-cell memory formation after mild COVID-19. Study information: TCR clusters showed largely donor specificity.

This clonotype has a handful of counts. Libraries for TCRalpha and TCRbeta carried sample barcodes and unique molecular identifiers via 5'RACE. From the 5' RACE reads, TCRdb called clonotypes with MiXCR, one entry per CDR3 protein. Altogether roughly 380,000 distinct CDR3 sequences are present, around 28% being singletons, with the ten largest covering roughly 13%. The CDR3 length is 13 residues. Trimming took off 5 bases at V and 4 bases at J, with 10 bases between the two ends. Per the germline V gene, CDR1 is SEHNR and CDR2 is FQNEAQ (reference sequence). This receptor was taken from an adult woman who had mild COVID-19 (a few samples of this study predate the infection). Cell type and time point are not known. The rearrangement links TRBV7-9 to TRBJ2-3; the D gene is possibly TRBD2 (6 bases). Sequences were obtained from PBMCs or a T cell subset sorted from them (not recorded which). The CDR3 reads CASSLSGPDTQYF. DNA for the CDR3: TGTGCCAGCAGCCTCAGCGGGCCAGATACGCAGTATTTT. Complete variable domain (other parts from reference TRBV7-9 and TRBJ2-3): DTGVSQNPRHKITKRGQNVTFRCDPISEHNRLYWYRQTLGQGPEFLTYFQNEAQLEKSRLLSDRFSAERPKGSFSTLEIQRTEQGDSAMYLCASSLSGPDTQYFGPGTRLTVL.